This T cell receptor (beta chain) was identified during a study of shared clonotypes between healthy human individuals. Using immunoSEQ multiplex PCR, the repertoire was profiled, and TCRdb retains in-frame clones only, with some absent. This table holds fewer than 1.4 million clones, around three quarters found once. V lost 1 base and J lost 0, with 12 bases in between. Germline CDR1 reads LNHNV; CDR2 reads YYDKDF (reference sequence). CDR3 size: 16 residues. All donors qualified as healthy HIV-negative adults and had experienced no recent acute infections or vaccinations. The authors divided CD4+ cells into CD45RA+ naive and CD45RA-negative memory subsets.

Material for sequencing was memory CD4+ T cells from PBMCs. Subset meaning: CD45RA-negative fraction. The sequence was obtained from a man aged 18 to 35 in good health. Some clones in this sample may be carry-over from other donors' samples. This chain joins TRBV15 and TRBJ1-1, with D unresolved. CDR3 amino acids: CATSRAPLRVNTEAFF. CDR3 coding DNA: TGTGCCACCAGCAGAGCCCCCCTAAGGGTGAACACTGAAGCTTTCTTT.